This is a list of T cell receptor beta chains from one sample in a study of blood T cell repertoires in COVID-19. Measured with immunoSEQ multiplex PCR; TCRdb has only the in-frame clones, and not every one. The sample yields 120,000 or so clones, almost 80% seen once. Specimen: peripheral blood. The receptors shown here come from a human donor in a cohort sampled during active COVID-19. The CDR3 runs from the conserved cysteine through the conserved F or W. Fields, in order: J gene, CDR3 length, D gene, V gene, clone size, CDR3 DNA, CDR3 protein. The D gene is left open where the match is weak. Clone size is not always given. Where it is, it says once, few, many or a class for expanded clones.

J gene: TRBJ1-5
CDR3 length: 17
D gene: .
V gene: TRBV28
clone size: .
CDR3 DNA: TGTGCCAGCAGCCTCTACCTACAGGGTCACAGCAATCAGCCCCAGCATTTT
CDR3 protein: CASSLYLQGHSNQPQHF

J gene: TRBJ1-2
CDR3 length: 15
D gene: TRBD1
V gene: TRBV14
clone size: .
CDR3 DNA: TGTGCCAGCAGCCAAGATACGGGGACAGGGCATGGCTACACCTTC
CDR3 protein: CASSQDTGTGHGYTF

J gene: TRBJ1-1
CDR3 length: 11
D gene: .
V gene: TRBV24-1
clone size: .
CDR3 DNA: TGTGCCACCTGGCAGTCGGGTGAAGCTTTCTTT
CDR3 protein: CATWQSGEAFF

J gene: TRBJ2-7
CDR3 length: 12
D gene: .
V gene: TRBV2
clone size: many
CDR3 DNA: TGTGCCAGCAGTCAGGGTATCTACGAGCAGTACTTC
CDR3 protein: CASSQGIYEQYF

J gene: TRBJ2-7
CDR3 length: 16
D gene: TRBD1
V gene: TRBV27
clone size: .
CDR3 DNA: TGTGCCAGCAGCCCGGCCTGGGACAGGGTAAGGGTCGAGCAGTACTTC
CDR3 protein: CASSPAWDRVRVEQYF

J gene: TRBJ2-2
CDR3 length: 15
D gene: .
V gene: TRBV24-1
clone size: .
CDR3 DNA: TGTGCCACCAGTGATTCTGCGGTTGAGGGCGGGGAGCTGTTTTTT
CDR3 protein: CATSDSAVEGGELFF

J gene: TRBJ2-5
CDR3 length: 14
D gene: TRBD2
V gene: TRBV18
clone size: .
CDR3 DNA: TGTGCCAGCTCACAGACTAGCGGGAAAGAGACCCAGTACTTC
CDR3 protein: CASSQTSGKETQYF

J gene: TRBJ2-3
CDR3 length: 15
D gene: TRBD2
V gene: TRBV2
clone size: .
CDR3 DNA: TGTGCCAGCAGTGGGCAGCGGGGGGTCACAGATACGCAGTATTTT
CDR3 protein: CASSGQRGVTDTQYF

J gene: TRBJ1-4
CDR3 length: 14
D gene: TRBD1
V gene: TRBV3-1/TRBV3-2
clone size: .
CDR3 DNA: TGTGCCAGCAGCCATACAGGGGAGGATGAAAAACTGTTTTTT
CDR3 protein: CASSHTGEDEKLFF

J gene: TRBJ1-5
CDR3 length: 15
D gene: TRBD1
V gene: TRBV28
clone size: .
CDR3 DNA: TGTGCCAGTCGGGACCGGACAGGCCGCCCGTTGCCCCAGCATTTT
CDR3 protein: CASRDRTGRPLPQHF